A selection of T cell receptor beta chains follows, all from one sample in a study of Ad26.COV2.S vaccination and SARS-CoV-2 variants. Profiled with immunoSEQ multiplex PCR; TCRdb holds only in-frame clones, not every one. Counted here are about 500,000 clones, nearly 90% occurring once; the ten biggest clones make up 1.7%. The sample in question was peripheral blood, obtained in a trial of Ad26.COV2.S vaccine versus placebo. Source of these receptors: a person between 18 and 60 years old who received the Ad26.COV2.S COVID-19 vaccine or a placebo. CDR3s include the opening cysteine and the closing phenylalanine or tryptophan. The order of the fields is CDR3 DNA, CDR3 protein, clone size, D gene, V gene, J gene. A D gene is named only where the DNA matches it firmly. Clone sizes are given selectively: once, few, many, or a class where the clone is expanded.

CDR3 DNA: TGTGCCAGCCGGCCACAGGGATCGAGTGGCTACACCTTC
CDR3 protein: CASRPQGSSGYTF
clone size: -
D gene: -
V gene: TRBV5-6
J gene: TRBJ1-2

CDR3 DNA: TGTGCCAGTAGCAGAACAGGGGGCCTGGTTGAAAAACTGTTTTTT
CDR3 protein: CASSRTGGLVEKLFF
clone size: -
D gene: TRBD1
V gene: TRBV19
J gene: TRBJ1-4

CDR3 DNA: TGTGCCAGCAGTGAAAGAGACAGGGATGGCTACACCTTC
CDR3 protein: CASSERDRDGYTF
clone size: -
D gene: TRBD1
V gene: TRBV6-1
J gene: TRBJ1-2

CDR3 DNA: TGTGCCAGCAGTTTAGGGGTAAACAGCAATCAGCCCCAGCATTTT
CDR3 protein: CASSLGVNSNQPQHF
clone size: once
D gene: -
V gene: TRBV6-5
J gene: TRBJ1-5

CDR3 DNA: TGTGCCAGCAGCTTAGGCTCCAGTGAGCAGTTCTTC
CDR3 protein: CASSLGSSEQFF
clone size: -
D gene: -
V gene: TRBV7-9
J gene: TRBJ2-1

CDR3 DNA: TGTGCCAGCAGTTTGTGGGAGCGGGAGGGCCGCTATGAGCAGTTCTTC
CDR3 protein: CASSLWEREGRYEQFF
clone size: -
D gene: TRBD2
V gene: TRBV28
J gene: TRBJ2-1

CDR3 DNA: TGTGCCAGCAGTTACAAAGCAGGGGTTACCCCCTACGAGCAGTACTTC
CDR3 protein: CASSYKAGVTPYEQYF
clone size: -
D gene: -
V gene: TRBV6-6
J gene: TRBJ2-7

CDR3 DNA: TGTGCCAGCAGTCCACATCGGGCGGGAGGGCCCGGGGAGCAGTACTTC
CDR3 protein: CASSPHRAGGPGEQYF
clone size: -
D gene: TRBD2
V gene: TRBV28
J gene: TRBJ2-7

CDR3 DNA: TGTGCCAGCAGTCCCAATTCCGGGGGCCCCTCCTACGAGCAGTACTTC
CDR3 protein: CASSPNSGGPSYEQYF
clone size: -
D gene: -
V gene: TRBV7-9
J gene: TRBJ2-7

CDR3 DNA: TGTGCCAGCAGCTTAGGACGGCGGGACAGGGTTGACTATGGCTACACCTTC
CDR3 protein: CASSLGRRDRVDYGYTF
clone size: -
D gene: TRBD1
V gene: TRBV11-2
J gene: TRBJ1-2

CDR3 DNA: TGTGCCAGCAGCCTCAGTCTTAGCTTCTCTATTAGCTACACCTTC
CDR3 protein: CASSLSLSFSISYTF
clone size: -
D gene: -
V gene: TRBV7-8
J gene: TRBJ1-2

CDR3 DNA: TGTGCCAGCAGCTTGGTTAGCACAGATACGCAGTATTTT
CDR3 protein: CASSLVSTDTQYF
clone size: -
D gene: -
V gene: TRBV5-8
J gene: TRBJ2-3

CDR3 DNA: TGCGCCAGCAGGAAAAAGCTGGTCAGAAACTACACTCTGAACACTGAAGCTTTCTTT
CDR3 protein: CASRKKLVRNYTLNTEAFF
clone size: -
D gene: -
V gene: TRBV23-1
J gene: TRBJ1-1